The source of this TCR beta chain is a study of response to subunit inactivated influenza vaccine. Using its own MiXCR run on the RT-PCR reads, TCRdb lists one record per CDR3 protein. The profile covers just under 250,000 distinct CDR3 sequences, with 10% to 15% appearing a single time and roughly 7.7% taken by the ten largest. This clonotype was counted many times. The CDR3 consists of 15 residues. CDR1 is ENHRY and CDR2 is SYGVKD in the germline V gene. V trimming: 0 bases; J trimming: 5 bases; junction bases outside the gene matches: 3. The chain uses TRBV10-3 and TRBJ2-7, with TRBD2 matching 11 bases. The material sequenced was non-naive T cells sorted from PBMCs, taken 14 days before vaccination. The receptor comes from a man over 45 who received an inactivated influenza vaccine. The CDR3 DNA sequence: TGTGCCATCAGTGAGTCAACTAGCGGGGGTGACGAGCAGTACTTC. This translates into CAISESTSGGDEQYF.